A single sample is the source of the 9 T cell receptor beta chains below, sequenced in a study of T cell responses to AZD1222 COVID-19 vaccine. TCRdb's copy holds only in-frame clones and misses some; the assay was immunoSEQ multiplex PCR. The table records 99,000 or so clones, roughly 89% of them present only once. The sequenced sample was peripheral blood, obtained 28 days after the second AZD1222 dose. The receptor set was obtained from an adult who received the AZD1222 COVID-19 vaccine.

V and J are TRBV5-6 and TRBJ1-3; D unresolved. The CDR3 loop spans 14 amino acids. V was shortened by 1 base and J by 4 bases, with 9 bases between the two germline ends. Germline V gene data show CDR1 as SGHDT and CDR2 as YYEEEE. The CDR3 spells CASSLRTQGNTIYF. The CDR3 DNA reads TGTGCCAGCAGCTTGAGAACCCAGGGAAACACCATATATTTT.

CDR3 in amino acids: CATTPGGQGSEQYF. The CDR3, as DNA: TGTGCCACCACCCCAGGGGGACAGGGCTCCGAGCAGTACTTC. This chain links TRBV15 with TRBJ2-7; 9 bases agree with TRBD1. The CDR3 sequence is 14 residues long. V lost 7 bases, J lost 6 bases, and 10 bases stayed unmatched. Germline assignment: CDR1 LNHNV and CDR2 YYDKDF (reference sequence). Full variable domain (outside the CDR3, taken from reference TRBV15 and TRBJ2-7): DAMVIQNPRYQVTQFGKPVTLSCSQTLNHNVMYWYQQKSSQAPKLLFHYYDKDFNNEADTPDNFQSRRPNTSFCFLDIRSPGLGDTAMYLCATTPGGQGSEQYFGPGTRLTVT.

The chain couples TRBV7-2 to TRBJ2-2; 14 bases are shared with TRBD2. Unmatched junction bases numbered 4, after V lost 1 base and J lost 6 bases. Looked up from germline, CDR1 is SGHTA and CDR2 is FQGNSA. This CDR3 has 17 amino acids. The CDR3 DNA sequence: TGTGCCAGCAGCTTAGTGGTGACTAGCGGGAGGGCCGGGGAGCTGTTTTTT. Translation gives CASSLVVTSGRAGELFF.

The count of this clone is one. The CDR3 DNA reads as TGCAGCGTTGGCTATGGCTACACCTTC. Protein: CSVGYGYTF. The J gene is TRBJ1-2, the V gene TRBV29-1; the D is unclear. Trimming removed 4 bases from V and 4 bases from J, with 1 base in between. The CDR3 is made up of 9 amino acids. CDR1 SQVTM and CDR2 ANQGSEA come from the germline V gene.

This chain joins TRBV19 and TRBJ1-2; D is uncertain. Trimming took 9 bases from V and 1 from J, leaving 15 bases between them. The CDR3 length is 14 residues. Looked up from germline, CDR1 is LNHDA and CDR2 is SQIVND (reference sequence). The CDR3 spells CASKPAGFNYGYTF. Written as DNA, the CDR3 is TGTGCCAGCAAACCGGCGGGGTTTAACTATGGCTACACCTTC.

The chain employs TRBV7-2 and TRBJ2-6, with 7 bases identical to TRBD2. This CDR3 is 17 amino acids long. Germline V CDR1 and CDR2: SGHTA, FQGNSA. V lost 6 bases, J lost 0 bases, and 8 bases stayed unmatched. The DNA for the CDR3 is TGTGCCAGCAGTACTCAAAGGACTAGCTCTGGGGCCAACGTCCTGACTTTC. Translation gives CASSTQRTSSGANVLTF.

This sequence joins TRBV3-1 (or the pseudogene TRBV3-2) and TRBJ2-1; D not resolved. V lost 3 bases, J lost 0 bases, and 12 bases lay in between. Germline assignment: CDR1 LGHDT and CDR2 YNNKEL (reference sequence). The CDR3 length is 16 residues. CDR3 in amino acids: CASSQKWSTSYNEQFF. CDR3 sequence (DNA): TGTGCCAGCAGCCAGAAGTGGAGTACCTCCTACAATGAGCAGTTCTTC.

This chain connects TRBV4-2 to TRBJ1-2, with 9 bases fitting TRBD1. The CDR3 consists of 14 residues. Looked up from germline, CDR1 is LGHNA and CDR2 is YNFKEQ. V gave up 4 bases and J gave up 8 bases; unmatched junction bases: 8. The DNA of the CDR3 is TGTGCCAGCAGCCCTATGGGACAGGGCGGAGGCTACACCTTC. Translated, it gives CASSPMGQGGGYTF.

V gene TRBV7-8 combines with J gene TRBJ1-1; D gene ambiguous. This CDR3 region has 14 residues. The germline V gene has CDR1 SGHVS and CDR2 FQNEAQ. The V and J ends lost 4 bases and 0 bases respectively, with 9 bases between them. The CDR3 nucleotides read TGTGCCAGCAGCTATGGACCGATGAACACTGAAGCTTTCTTT. Translation: CASSYGPMNTEAFF. Based on the CDR3 plus reference TRBV7-8 and TRBJ1-1, the full variable domain is GAGVSQSPRYKVAKRGQDVALRCDPISGHVSLFWYQQALGQGPEFLTYFQNEAQLDKSGLPSDRFFAERPEGSVSTLKIQRTQQEDSAVYLCASSYGPMNTEAFFGQGTRLTVV.